These 29 T cell receptor beta chains share one sample of origin, sequenced in a study of T cells after yellow fever vaccination. TCRdb analysed the 5' RACE reads with MiXCR anew, one entry per CDR3 protein. The table records around 310,000 distinct CDR3 sequences, approximately 4% of them present only once. This specimen consisted of PBMCs, obtained 15 days after the yellow fever booster vaccination. These receptors all stem from a man between 18 and 35 years old who received the YFV17D yellow fever vaccine.

The chain combines TRBV4-3 with TRBJ1-2; no firm D call. Germline V CDR1 and CDR2: LGHNA, YSLEER. The length of the CDR3 is 14 residues. Trimming removed 0 bases from V and 3 bases from J, with 8 bases in between. The CDR3 DNA reads as TGCGCCAGCAGCCAAGATTCCGGGGACTATGGCTACACCTTC. This codes for CASSQDSGDYGYTF.

This chain uses TRBV2 with TRBJ2-7; no clear D gene. CDR1 is SNHLY and CDR2 is FYNNEI in the germline V gene. The V gene lost 8 bases and the J gene lost 6 bases, with 11 bases spanning the gap. The CDR3 runs 11 residues. The CDR3 coding sequence is TGTGCCAGCTCCCCGCAGGCCGAGCAGTACTTC. This codes for CASSPQAEQYF.

This clonotype was recorded at least ten times. The chain employs TRBV12-3 or TRBV12-4 and TRBJ1-1, with D perhaps matching TRBD1 (5 bases). This CDR3 is built from 12 residues. V lost 4 bases, J lost 7 bases, and 10 bases lay in between. CDR3 sequence (DNA): TGTGCCAGCAGTTCTCAGGGTTTTGAAGCTTTCTTT. Residues: CASSSQGFEAFF.

At least ten counts were recorded for this clonotype. The rearrangement links TRBV7-2 to TRBJ2-5; D not certain. Between the trimmed V and J ends, which lost 10 bases and 5 bases, there was a span of 14 bases. The germline V gene has CDR1 SGHTA and CDR2 FQGNSA. This CDR3 has 12 amino acids. CDR3 sequence: CATVLTGETQYF. The CDR3 DNA reads as TGTGCCACCGTCCTGACGGGCGAGACCCAGTACTTC.

This clonotype showed up many times. This rearrangement joins TRBV7-2 to TRBJ2-1; D gene uncertain. Trimming stripped 1 base from V and 0 bases from J, with 13 bases between. This CDR3 is built from 17 residues. CDR1 is SGHTA, CDR2 FQGNSA, per germline. CDR3 nucleotide sequence: TGTGCCAGCAGCTTAGAGAACTCCGTTAGCTCCTACAATGAGCAGTTCTTC. This gives the protein CASSLENSVSSYNEQFF.

In this sample, this clonotype turned up a few times. The chain is built from TRBV6-5 and TRBJ2-7, with D maybe TRBD2 (6 bases). The CDR3 runs to 14 residues. The V end was cut by 7 bases, the J end by 2 bases, with 15 bases between. The germline CDR1 and CDR2 sequences are MNHEY and SVGAGI. CDR3 in DNA: TGTGCCAGCACTTCATCCCGGGGGACCTACGAGCAGTACTTC. Amino acid sequence: CASTSSRGTYEQYF.

This clonotype occurred many times. The CDR3: CASSLQEMNTEAFF. The CDR3 DNA follows: TGTGCCAGCAGTTTACAGGAGATGAACACTGAAGCTTTCTTT. The chain has TRBV12-3 or TRBV12-4 and TRBJ1-1; D call uncertain. V was clipped by 2 bases and J by 0 bases, with 7 bases between them. The CDR3 consists of 14 residues.

The V call is TRBV28, the J call TRBJ1-1; possible D gene TRBD1, 5 bases. Per germline, CDR1 MDHEN and CDR2 SYDVKM. V gave up 10 bases and J gave up 4 bases, with 19 bases separating them. The CDR3 is 14 amino acids. The CDR3 reads CATIRGTFTTEAFF. The CDR3 DNA sequence: TGTGCCACCATCCGAGGGACGTTTACCACTGAAGCTTTCTTT.

The chain is built from TRBV12-3 or TRBV12-4 and TRBJ2-5, with 9 nucleotides matching TRBD2. Trimming removed 3 bases from V and 5 bases from J; junction bases left unmatched: 4. The CDR3 contains 14 residues. CDR3: CASSLERGAETQYF. CDR3 in DNA: TGTGCCAGCAGTTTGGAGCGGGGGGCGGAGACCCAGTACTTC.

In this sample, this clonotype turned up many times. The rearrangement uses TRBV5-1 and TRBJ2-5, with D possibly TRBD2 on 5 matching bases. The CDR3 contains 13 residues. Germline CDR1 and CDR2: SGHRS and YFSETQ. Trimming shortened V by 4 bases and J by 5 bases, and 12 bases separated the two germline ends. Here the CDR3 DNA reads TGCGCCAGCAGCGTCGGGATCCGGGAGACCCAGTACTTC. It encodes CASSVGIRETQYF.

This clonotype was observed at least ten times. V and J are TRBV20-1 and TRBJ2-1; D might be TRBD1 or TRBD2, each matching 5 bases. Trimming removed 6 bases from V and 11 bases from J, with 14 bases in between. The germline CDR1 and CDR2 sequences are DFQATT and SNEGSKA (reference sequence). The CDR3 is 11 residues long. The CDR3 spells CSARGREQQFF. The CDR3 nucleotides read TGCAGTGCCCGGGGACGGGAACAGCAGTTCTTC.

In its sample, this clonotype ranks as medium-sized. The chain combines TRBV7-2 with TRBJ2-1, with 11 bases matching TRBD2. The CDR3 has 15 residues. Trimming cost V 6 bases and J 7 bases; bases outside gene matches: 8. Germline CDR1 SGHTA, CDR2 FQGNSA. The CDR3 sequence is CASSFGLAGGNEQFF. CDR3 DNA sequence: TGTGCCAGCAGTTTCGGACTAGCGGGTGGGAATGAGCAGTTCTTC.

The J gene is TRBJ1-6, the V gene TRBV27, with 7 bases that match TRBD1. This CDR3 contains 16 residues. Germline V lookup: CDR1 MNHEY, CDR2 SMNVEV (reference sequence). The junction had 9 bases not matched to a gene; V was cut back by 6 bases and J by 4 bases. Written as DNA, the CDR3 is TGTGCCAGCAGCCCCTTGGGGGACAGATATAATTCACCCCTCCACTTT. It encodes CASSPLGDRYNSPLHF.

This chain joins TRBV5-1 and TRBJ1-2; TRBD1 aligns across 8 bases. This CDR3 has 18 amino acids. J lost 3 bases, V lost 0 bases, and 13 bases had no gene match. Germline V lookup: CDR1 SGHRS, CDR2 YFSETQ. The CDR3 nucleotides read TGCGCCAGCAGCTTGGGGCCGCCGGGACAGGTAATCGACTATGGCTACACCTTC. This translates into CASSLGPPGQVIDYGYTF. Full variable domain (rest looked up from reference TRBV5-1 and TRBJ1-2): KAGVTQTPRYLIKTRGQQVTLSCSPISGHRSVSWYQQTPGQGLQFLFEYFSETQRNKGNFPGRFSGRQFSNSRSEMNVSTLELGDSALYLCASSLGPPGQVIDYGYTFGSGTRLTVV.

This clonotype was observed a few times. V usage is TRBV5-1 and J usage is TRBJ2-7; 9 nucleotides align to TRBD2. Trimming at V came to 0 bases and at J to 5 bases, leaving 6 bases not matched to a gene. The CDR3 runs 15 residues. Germline V gene sequence: CDR1 SGHRS, CDR2 YFSETQ. CDR3: CASSLVAAGGDEQYF. In DNA, the CDR3 is TGCGCCAGCAGCTTGGTCGCCGCGGGGGGGGACGAGCAGTACTTC.

The rearrangement joins TRBV6-5 to TRBJ1-5; perhaps TRBD1 as D (5 bases). V lost 6 bases to trimming and J lost 0 bases, with 12 bases between them. CDR1 MNHEY and CDR2 SVGAGI come from the germline V gene. The CDR3 totals 15 residues. The CDR3 region has the DNA TGTGCCAGCAGGCAAGACAGAGATAGCAATCAGCCCCAGCATTTT. Protein sequence: CASRQDRDSNQPQHF.

This clonotype showed up many times. The chain is built from TRBV10-3 and TRBJ2-3, with TRBD1 matching 10 bases. The CDR3 has 15 amino acids. Germline loops: CDR1 ENHRY, CDR2 SYGVKD. The J segment lost 1 base and the V segment lost 2 bases, leaving 0 bases of the junction unmatched. CDR3 amino acids: CAISEGTGGTDTQYF. The CDR3, as DNA: TGTGCCATCAGTGAGGGGACAGGGGGCACAGATACGCAGTATTTT.

There are many counts of this clonotype. V and J are TRBV20-1 and TRBJ2-3, with D possibly TRBD1 on 6 matching bases. The CDR3 runs 14 residues. The V end lost 6 bases, the J end lost 6 bases, and 19 bases lay between the germline ends. The germline CDR1 and CDR2 sequences are DFQATT and SNEGSKA (reference sequence). Here the CDR3 DNA reads TGCAGTGCCGAACCTAGGGTGGGGGCGGATACGCAGTATTTT. The encoded protein is CSAEPRVGADTQYF.

This clonotype was observed at least ten times. The chain has TRBV19 and TRBJ2-4; D tentatively reads TRBD1 or TRBD2 (6 bases each). Germline lookup yields CDR1 LNHDA and CDR2 SQIVND (reference sequence). CDR3 length equals 12 residues. Trimming shortened V by 8 bases and J by 9 bases, and 14 bases separated the two germline ends. The CDR3 spells CASGGGLGIQYF. Written as DNA, the CDR3 is TGTGCCAGTGGAGGGGGGCTGGGCATTCAGTACTTC.

There are many counts of this clonotype. The J gene is TRBJ2-7, the V gene TRBV6-6; a possible D gene is TRBD2 (5 bases). The V end lost 7 bases, the J end lost 7 bases, and 17 bases lay between the germline ends. The CDR3 is 13 residues long. Germline V lookup: CDR1 MNHNY, CDR2 SVGAGI (reference sequence). Here the CDR3 reads CASTLRGTEEQYV. The DNA of the CDR3 is TGTGCCAGCACCTTACGGGGTACGGAAGAGCAGTACGTC.

This clonotype has ten or more counts. The chain joins TRBV2 to TRBJ1-4; possibly TRBD1 for D (5 bases). V was shortened by 5 bases and J by 9 bases, with 16 bases between the two germline ends. The CDR3 length is 14 residues. CDR1 and CDR2 (germline): SNHLY, FYNNEI. The CDR3 reads CASSPYGTLQKLFF. The DNA of the CDR3 is TGTGCCAGCAGTCCCTACGGGACGCTTCAAAAACTGTTTTTT.

In its sample, this clonotype was seen a few times. The V call is TRBV5-1, the J call TRBJ1-1; 10 bases match TRBD1. Germline CDR1 SGHRS, CDR2 YFSETQ. The CDR3 length is 14 residues. V shed 4 bases and J 3 bases; nucleotides not matched to a gene: 3. In DNA, the CDR3 is TGCGCCAGCAGCCTGACAGGGGGCCACACTGAAGCTTTCTTT. Translating it yields CASSLTGGHTEAFF.

This clonotype was counted many times. The J gene is TRBJ1-1, the V gene TRBV4-1, with D possibly TRBD1 on 5 matching bases. The V gene lost 0 bases and the J gene lost 2 bases, with 10 bases spanning the gap. Germline V gives CDR1 MGHRA, CDR2 YSYEKL. This CDR3 has 15 residues. CDR3 sequence reads: CASSQEGVPNTEAFF. The CDR3 nucleotides are TGCGCCAGCAGCCAAGAGGGGGTCCCAAACACTGAAGCTTTCTTT.

In its sample, this clonotype was seen a few times. This sequence joins TRBV7-9 and TRBJ1-2; TRBD1 matches 7 bases. Losses at the gene ends were 3 bases for V and 8 bases for J; bases not matched to a gene: 6. This CDR3 is built from 13 residues. Germline lookup yields CDR1 SEHNR and CDR2 FQNEAQ (reference sequence). The CDR3 spells CASSFYRGGGYTF. In nucleotides, the CDR3 is TGTGCCAGCAGCTTTTACAGGGGTGGAGGCTACACCTTC.

The chain recombines TRBV5-1 with TRBJ2-6; D not certain. Germline V gene data show CDR1 as SGHRS and CDR2 as YFSETQ. The CDR3 covers 15 residues. The V end was cut by 2 bases, the J end by 4 bases, with 10 bases between. The CDR3 here is CASSFRPDGANVLTF. In nucleotides, the CDR3 is TGCGCCAGCAGCTTTCGCCCGGACGGGGCCAACGTCCTGACTTTC.

This clonotype was counted between two and nine times. The chain is built from TRBV23-1 and TRBJ1-5; unclear D gene. Being an ORF, TRBV23-1 has a function that is uncertain. Between the trimmed V and J ends, which lost 4 bases and 7 bases, there was a span of 5 bases. The CDR3 length is 11 residues. In nucleotides, the CDR3 is TGCGCCAGCAGTCGGAGACAGCCCCAGCATTTT. Translating gives CASSRRQPQHF.

This clonotype was seen only a few times. The CDR3 spells CAISEGSMTEAFF. DNA for the CDR3: TGTGCCATCAGTGAGGGGAGCATGACTGAAGCTTTCTTT. V usage is TRBV10-3 and J usage is TRBJ1-1, with D uncertain. Germline lookup yields CDR1 ENHRY and CDR2 SYGVKD. This CDR3 has 13 amino acids. Trimming took off 2 bases at V and 5 bases at J, with 9 bases between the two ends.

In this sample, this clonotype turned up many times. This rearrangement joins TRBV11-2 to TRBJ1-4; D is unresolved. The V gene's germline CDR1 is SGHAT and CDR2 FQNNGV. This CDR3 is 14 amino acids long. The V and J ends lost 0 bases and 8 bases respectively, with 10 bases between them. CDR3 nucleotides: TGTGCCAGCAGCTTAGATCCAACGATGGAAAAACTGTTTTTT. This gives the protein CASSLDPTMEKLFF.

The table lists this clonotype with a few counts. This chain links TRBV20-1 with TRBJ2-7; tentatively, D is TRBD2 (6 bases). In germline, CDR1 is DFQATT, CDR2 SNEGSKA (reference sequence). V lost 3 bases and J 3 bases, leaving 9 bases between the germline ends. The CDR3 is 12 residues long. The CDR3 region is CSARDGGYEQYV. The CDR3 DNA reads as TGCAGTGCTAGGGACGGGGGCTACGAGCAGTACGTC.